A selection of T cell receptor beta chains follows, all from one sample in a study of Graves' ophthalmopathy and Graves' hyperthyroidism. From the multiplex PCR reads, TCRdb called clonotypes with MiXCR, one entry per CDR3 protein. Of around 660,000 distinct CDR3 sequences in the sample, over 40% are singletons; the top ten hold over 2.5%. The sample consisted of peripheral blood. The receptors derive from an adult man with Graves' ophthalmopathy. Both conserved end residues are part of each CDR3. D genes are given only for firm matches. Size tells how often a clone was seen (once, few, many) or the class of an expanded clone, and some rows leave it out.

.	many	TRBV10-3	13	TRBJ2-7	TGTGCCATCAGTGGGGGAGTTCGGGGTGGGCAGTACTTC	CAISGGVRGGQYF
.	many	TRBV7-8	13	TRBJ1-2	TGTGCCAGCACCCTGTTAGACAGAGATGGCTACACCTTC	CASTLLDRDGYTF
TRBD1	.	TRBV2	14	TRBJ1-2	TGTGCCAGCACCTCAGGGGGCTATTCCTATGGCTACACCTTC	CASTSGGYSYGYTF
.	many	TRBV10-3	14	TRBJ1-1	TGTGCCATCAGTGAAACCCGGGGGGGCACTGAAGCTTTCTTT	CAISETRGGTEAFF
.	once	TRBV10-3	13	TRBJ1-5	TGTGCCATCAACGACGCAGGGGTTCAGCCCCAGCATTTT	CAINDAGVQPQHF
TRBD1	.	TRBV20-1	18	TRBJ2-7	TGCAGTGCTAGACCTAGCCCCCCGGGACAGGGGGCTCTCTACGAGCAGTACTTC	CSARPSPPGQGALYEQYF
.	.	TRBV6-4	16	TRBJ1-4	TGTGCCAGCAGTGACCCTCCGGTGGGGGCAAATGAAAAACTGTTTTTT	CASSDPPVGANEKLFF
TRBD1	.	TRBV10-3	13	TRBJ1-2	TGTGCCAGCAGCGGGGACAGGGTTGTTGGCTACACCTTC	CASSGDRVVGYTF
.	few	TRBV20-1	13	TRBJ2-7	TGCAGTGCTAGAGAGGAGGGAGTGTACGAGCAGTACTTC	CSAREEGVYEQYF
.	many	TRBV5-8	16	TRBJ2-6	TGTGCCAGCAGCCCCAGGGAACCTTCTGGGGCCAACGTCCTGACTTTC	CASSPREPSGANVLTF
.	.	TRBV24-1	14	TRBJ1-2	TGTGCCACCAGCCCTCCGGCACGTAGTTATGGCTACACCTTC	CATSPPARSYGYTF
.	.	TRBV6-6	16	TRBJ1-5	TGTGCCAGCATTGGGCAGGGCCCAGGCCAGGATCAGCCCCAGCATTTT	CASIGQGPGQDQPQHF
TRBD2	many	TRBV25-1	16	TRBJ2-3	TGTGCCAGCAGTGAAGGAAGCGGGACGTCCACAGATACGCAGTATTTT	CASSEGSGTSTDTQYF
.	many	TRBV5-5	15	TRBJ1-3	TGTGCCAGCAGCTCCCGGACAGCTTTTGGAAACACCATATATTTT	CASSSRTAFGNTIYF
.	few	TRBV6-5	14	TRBJ1-2	TGTGCCAGCAGTTTAATTCAGGGGACGCATGGCTACACCTTC	CASSLIQGTHGYTF
TRBD1	few	TRBV12-3/TRBV12-4	14	TRBJ2-7	TGTGCCAGCAGGGGACAGGGAGATTTCTACGGGCAGTACTTC	CASRGQGDFYGQYF
TRBD2	many	TRBV16	14	TRBJ2-7	TGTGCCAGCAGCGTAGGGAGGGGTACCTACGAGCAGTACTTC	CASSVGRGTYEQYF